Listed below are T cell receptor beta chains from one sample, sequenced in a study of T cell responses to AZD1222 COVID-19 vaccine. Method: immunoSEQ multiplex PCR; TCRdb's copy keeps in-frame clones and lacks some. The data show tens of thousands of clones, 90% seen once. The sample here was peripheral blood, taken on day 0 of AZD1222 vaccination. These receptor sequences come from an adult in good health. CDR3s include the opening cysteine and the closing phenylalanine or tryptophan. D genes are given only for firm matches. The size of a clone is reported for some rows only, either as once, few or many, or as a class for expanded clones.

d_call,j_call,v_call,clone_size,cdr3_nt,cdr3_aa
-,TRBJ1-2,TRBV29-1,-,TGCAGCGTTCATGAACAGGGTTTGGGCTACACCTTC,CSVHEQGLGYTF
TRBD1,TRBJ1-4,TRBV6-1,-,TGTGCCAGCAGTGAAAGGGCAGGGGGCCCAACTAATGAAAAACTGTTTTTT,CASSERAGGPTNEKLFF
-,TRBJ1-2,TRBV3-1/TRBV3-2,-,TGTGCCAGCACCTCTCGGGACGGAACTAACTATGGCTACACCTTC,CASTSRDGTNYGYTF
-,TRBJ1-2,TRBV30,-,TGTGCCTGGAACCACTACCGGGAATCTGGCTACACCTTC,CAWNHYRESGYTF
-,TRBJ2-2,TRBV10-3,-,TGTGCCATCAGACCCGGAGGCACCGGGGAGCTGTTTTTT,CAIRPGGTGELFF
TRBD2,TRBJ2-7,TRBV3-1/TRBV3-2,-,TGTGCCAGCAGCCAAGATCTGCGGGGGAGCTCCTACGAGCAGTACTTC,CASSQDLRGSSYEQYF
-,TRBJ2-3,TRBV5-4,-,TGTGCCAGCAGCTTGGTCGGCTACAGGGATACGCAGTATTTT,CASSLVGYRDTQYF
TRBD1,TRBJ1-6,TRBV10-3,-,TGTGCCACCGCGGGAGGGGACAGGGTTAATTCACCCCTCCACTTT,CATAGGDRVNSPLHF
-,TRBJ2-7,TRBV3-1/TRBV3-2,-,TGTGCCAGCAGCCAAGGAGGTGAGCAGTACTTC,CASSQGGEQYF
-,TRBJ2-2,TRBV5-1,-,TGCGCCAGCAGCTTGGCAGACGACACCGGGGAGCTGTTTTTT,CASSLADDTGELFF
TRBD2,TRBJ2-3,TRBV9,-,TGTGCCAGCAGCGCTCACCTAGCGGGGCACACAGATACGCAGTATTTT,CASSAHLAGHTDTQYF
-,TRBJ1-6,TRBV10-3,-,TGTGCCATCAGAGTACAGGGTGTTGATTCACCCCTCCACTTT,CAIRVQGVDSPLHF
-,TRBJ2-7,TRBV1,-,TGCACCAGCAGGTATGTTCCTCTAGCGGGGGGAGTTCCACGGTACGAGCAGTACTTC,CTSRYVPLAGGVPRYEQYF
-,TRBJ2-2,TRBV9,-,TGTGCCAGCAGCGCCTACAGGTCCGGGGAGCTGTTTTTT,CASSAYRSGELFF
-,TRBJ1-3,TRBV6-5,few,TGTGCCAGCAGTTTCTTGGGAGCTGGAAACACCATATATTTT,CASSFLGAGNTIYF
TRBD2,TRBJ2-3,TRBV11-2,-,TGTGCCAGCAGCTTAGGATTAGCGGGGGGCCAGTATTTT,CASSLGLAGGQYF
TRBD1,TRBJ2-7,TRBV5-1,-,TGCGCCAGCAGCGATGGACAGGGAGCCTACGAGCAGTACTTC,CASSDGQGAYEQYF
-,TRBJ1-1,TRBV11-3,-,TGTGCCAGCAGCTTAGGAGAGGGGACTGAAGCTTTCTTT,CASSLGEGTEAFF
TRBD1,TRBJ1-2,TRBV7-2,-,TGTGCCAGCAGCTTCGGACAGGGGTTCTATGGCTACACCTTC,CASSFGQGFYGYTF
-,TRBJ2-2,TRBV7-9,few,TGTGCCAGCAGCTTAGCCGATGGCAGGGGGAACACCGGGGAGCTGTTTTTT,CASSLADGRGNTGELFF
-,TRBJ2-7,TRBV10-3,-,TGTGCCATCAGTGGGGACACCTACGAGCAGTACTTC,CAISGDTYEQYF
-,TRBJ2-5,TRBV19,-,TGTGCCAGTAGTACACAGGCGTACCAAGAGACCCAGTACTTC,CASSTQAYQETQYF
TRBD1,TRBJ2-7,TRBV19,-,TGTGCCAGTTCAACCGGGACAGGGCCCTACGAGCAGTACTTC,CASSTGTGPYEQYF
TRBD2,TRBJ2-6,TRBV5-1,once,TGCGCCAGCAGCCCTAGCGGGGTCTCTGGGGCCAACGTCCTGACTTTC,CASSPSGVSGANVLTF
-,TRBJ1-2,TRBV5-1,-,TGCGCCAGCAGCTTGGATAGGGGAGACTATGGCTACACCTTC,CASSLDRGDYGYTF
TRBD2,TRBJ2-7,TRBV6-6,-,TGTGCCAGCAGTTACGGGGCGGCGCGGGGGTCCTACGAGCAGTACTTC,CASSYGAARGSYEQYF
-,TRBJ2-7,TRBV9,-,TGTGCCAGCAGCGTATCCGACGGCTCCTACGAGCAGTACTTC,CASSVSDGSYEQYF
-,TRBJ1-3,TRBV19,-,TGTGCCAGTAGTTCGGGACGGTTCTCTGGAAACACCATATATTTT,CASSSGRFSGNTIYF
-,TRBJ2-3,TRBV7-9,-,TGTGCCAGCCGCGACCTAGCAGATACGCAGTATTTT,CASRDLADTQYF
-,TRBJ2-7,TRBV18,-,TGTGCCAGCTCAGCCTCCGGGTCCTCCTACGAGCAGTACTTC,CASSASGSSYEQYF
TRBD1,TRBJ1-3,TRBV3-1/TRBV3-2,once,TGTGCCAGCAGTCCCGGACAGGGCTCCATCTCTGGAAACACCATATATTTT,CASSPGQGSISGNTIYF
-,TRBJ1-6,TRBV4-3,-,TGCGCCAGCAGCCGAGGGACGGCGGGTGAGGGTTCACCCCTCCACTTT,CASSRGTAGEGSPLHF
-,TRBJ1-1,TRBV18,-,TGTGCCAGCTCACCAACGTCAGGGATGGCTTTCTTT,CASSPTSGMAFF
TRBD1,TRBJ1-4,TRBV15,-,TGTGCCACCAGCAGAGATATGTCGGAGCAGGGGGGCGAAAAACTGTTTTTT,CATSRDMSEQGGEKLFF
-,TRBJ1-4,TRBV19,-,TGTGCCAGTAGTTTTGGGGGTGGCGTTGAAAAACTGTTTTTT,CASSFGGGVEKLFF
-,TRBJ2-7,TRBV6-5,once,TGTGCCCGCCCAGAGGTATCGAAAAGTCAGTACTTC,CARPEVSKSQYF
-,TRBJ1-6,TRBV7-9,-,TGTGCCACGAGCAGGGGACCTAATAATTCACCCCTCCACTTT,CATSRGPNNSPLHF
TRBD1,TRBJ1-1,TRBV5-1,-,TGCGCCAGCAGCCACGGACAGGGGGCAAATGAAGCTTTCTTT,CASSHGQGANEAFF
-,TRBJ2-5,TRBV4-1,-,TGCGCCAGCAGCCAAGATCGTTTCCAGGGGAGGGGGACCCAGTACTTC,CASSQDRFQGRGTQYF
-,TRBJ1-4,TRBV28,once,TGTGCCAGCAGCGGCGACAGGCGGACTGGGGGTGCAACTAATGAAAAACTGTTTTTT,CASSGDRRTGGATNEKLFF
-,TRBJ2-2,TRBV27,-,TGTGCCAGCGGCAGTAGAGGTTTGTCCGGGGAGCTGTTTTTT,CASGSRGLSGELFF
-,TRBJ1-1,TRBV9,few,TGTGCCAGCAGCGTTGGTATAGCTCTGAACACTGAAGCTTTCTTT,CASSVGIALNTEAFF
-,TRBJ2-7,TRBV18,-,TGTGCCAGCTCACCAAGGGGGGAGGGGCCCTACGAGCAGTACTTC,CASSPRGEGPYEQYF
-,TRBJ1-2,TRBV27,-,TGTGCCAGCAGTTTATCAAGAGGGGGAGGCTACACCTTC,CASSLSRGGGYTF